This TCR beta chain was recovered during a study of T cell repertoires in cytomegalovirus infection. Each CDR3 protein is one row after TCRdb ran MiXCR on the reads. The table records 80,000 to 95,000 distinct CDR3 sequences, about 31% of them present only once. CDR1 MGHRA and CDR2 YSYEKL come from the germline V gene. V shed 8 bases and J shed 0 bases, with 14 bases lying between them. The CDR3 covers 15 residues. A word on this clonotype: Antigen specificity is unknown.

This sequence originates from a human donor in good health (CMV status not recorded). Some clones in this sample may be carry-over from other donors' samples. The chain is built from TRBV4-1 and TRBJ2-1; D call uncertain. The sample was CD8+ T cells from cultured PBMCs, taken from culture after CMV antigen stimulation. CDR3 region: CASQNEYLSYNEQFF. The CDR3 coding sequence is TGCGCCAGCCAGAATGAGTACCTCTCCTACAATGAGCAGTTCTTC.